These 12 T cell receptor beta chains share one sample of origin, sequenced in a study of early T cells in non-severe SARS-CoV-2 infection. TCRdb called the 5' RACE reads again in MiXCR, with one record for every CDR3 protein. The data hold tens of thousands of distinct CDR3 sequences, with 9% to 15% observed a single time. The material sequenced was whole blood. The receptors originated from an adult who was a healthcare worker with PCR-confirmed SARS-CoV-2 infection or an uninfected control (not recorded which).

The rearrangement links TRBV9 to TRBJ1-1; no firm D call. The CDR3 is 12 amino acids. Trimming took 4 bases from V and 11 from J, leaving 15 bases between them. Germline V gives CDR1 SGDLS, CDR2 YYNGEE. CDR3 amino acids: CASSPARVGAFF. The CDR3 DNA sequence: TGTGCCAGCAGCCCTGCGCGGGTAGGCGCTTTCTTT. The full variable domain, with the rest looked up from reference TRBV9 and TRBJ1-1, is DSGVTQTPKHLITATGQRVTLRCSPRSGDLSVYWYQQSLDQGLQFLIQYYNGEERAKGNILERFSAQQFPDLHSELNLSSLELGDSALYFCASSPARVGAFFGQGTRLTVV.

V and J are TRBV28 and TRBJ2-1; D may be TRBD2 (5 bases). Trimming cost V 4 bases and J 0 bases, with 13 bases left between them. The CDR3 extends over 16 amino acids. CDR1 is MDHEN, CDR2 SYDVKM, per germline. CDR3 amino acids: CASSSPASLSYNEQFF. The CDR3 nucleotides are TGTGCCAGCAGTTCCCCGGCTAGCCTCTCCTACAATGAGCAGTTCTTC.

The chain recombines TRBV19 with TRBJ2-1, with 8 bases aligning to TRBD1. Germline assignment: CDR1 LNHDA and CDR2 SQIVND (reference sequence). The CDR3 totals 17 residues. Trimming cost V 3 bases and J 4 bases; bases outside gene matches: 11. This chain's CDR3 is CASSIPTGQGAYNEQFF. CDR3 coding DNA: TGTGCCAGTAGTATCCCCACTGGGCAGGGGGCATACAATGAGCAGTTCTTC.

This clonotype was observed at least ten times. This sequence joins TRBV5-1 and TRBJ1-1; 9 positions match TRBD1. CDR1 is SGHRS and CDR2 is YFSETQ in the germline V gene. This CDR3 has 15 amino acids. V dropped 3 bases and J dropped 1; count of bases not matched to a gene: 4. DNA of the CDR3: TGCGCCAGCAGCTCACAGGGGGCTTCGAACACTGAAGCTTTCTTT. Protein: CASSSQGASNTEAFF.

This clonotype was picked up a small number of times. V is TRBV6-5 and J is TRBJ1-1; D is unresolved. The CDR3 spans 14 residues. V lost 6 bases and J 3 bases, leaving 14 bases between the germline ends. Germline lookup yields CDR1 MNHEY and CDR2 SVGAGI. CDR3: CASSMTRWDTEAFF. The DNA for the CDR3 is TGTGCCAGCAGCATGACACGGTGGGACACTGAAGCTTTCTTT.

This clonotype occurred many times. The J gene is TRBJ2-2, the V gene TRBV7-3, with D perhaps TRBD1 or TRBD2 (5 bases each). CDR3 length: 15 amino acids. V lost 5 bases, J lost 0 bases, and 10 bases lay in between. Germline CDR1 SGHTA, CDR2 FQGTGA. CDR3 DNA sequence: TGTGCCAGCAGCCGGGACGCCTCGAACACCGGGGAGCTGTTTTTT. It codes for CASSRDASNTGELFF.

The sample holds a few counts of this clonotype. V is TRBV6-5 and J is TRBJ2-5, with 7 bases identical to TRBD1. V lost 6 bases and J lost 5; bases outside the gene matches: 3. CDR1 is MNHEY, CDR2 SVGAGI, per germline. CDR3 size: 12 residues. CDR3 sequence (DNA): TGTGCCAGCAGGACAGGGTACGAGACCCAGTACTTC. Translating it yields CASRTGYETQYF.

This clonotype has ten or more counts. V gene TRBV5-1 combines with J gene TRBJ2-3, with 7 bases identical to TRBD1. The CDR3 runs to 14 residues. Germline V lookup: CDR1 SGHRS, CDR2 YFSETQ. With 4 bases clipped from V and 7 bases from J, the junction kept 9 bases outside the gene matches. The CDR3 is CASSVPGQKYTQYF. The CDR3, as DNA: TGCGCCAGCAGCGTTCCGGGACAGAAGTATACGCAGTATTTT.

In this sample, this clonotype is medium-sized. V usage is TRBV27 and J usage is TRBJ1-6; D not resolved. V lost 6 bases and J 10 bases, leaving 10 bases between the germline ends. The CDR3 covers 12 residues. Germline V gives CDR1 MNHEY, CDR2 SMNVEV (reference sequence). The CDR3 protein is CASSPPGSPLHF. CDR3 in DNA: TGTGCCAGCAGCCCACCAGGATCACCCCTCCACTTT.

The CDR3 loop reads CASSQSVAGPQHF. The CDR3 DNA reads TGTGCCAGCAGCCAATCAGTCGCAGGGCCCCAGCATTTT. V usage is TRBV3-1 and J usage is TRBJ1-5; no firm D call. The CDR3 is 13 amino acids. Germline CDR1 reads LGHDT; CDR2 reads YNNKEL (reference sequence). Trimming took off 2 bases at V and 9 bases at J, with 11 bases between the two ends.

CDR3 residues: CASEMVSTSETQYF. The CDR3 nucleotides read TGTGCCAGCGAAATGGTGTCCACCTCGGAGACCCAGTACTTC. The gene calls are TRBV7-2 and TRBJ2-5, with D unresolved. Per germline, CDR1 SGHTA and CDR2 FQGNSA. The CDR3 sequence is 14 residues long. V was trimmed by 8 bases and J by 5 bases, leaving 18 bases between them. The full variable domain, its missing parts supplied by reference TRBV7-2 and TRBJ2-5, is GAGVSQSPSNKVTEKGKDVELRCDPISGHTALYWYRQSLGQGLEFLIYFQGNSAPDKSGLPSDRFSAERTGGSVSTLTIQRTQQEDSAVYLCASEMVSTSETQYFGPGTRLLVL.

The chain recombines TRBV6-5 with TRBJ2-2, with TRBD2 matching over 9 bases. Germline lookup yields CDR1 MNHEY and CDR2 SVGAGI. J gave up 5 bases and V 0 bases, and 4 bases lay outside the gene matches. The CDR3 is made up of 16 amino acids. CDR3 sequence reads: CASSYSGGRVTGELFF. The CDR3 region has the DNA TGTGCCAGCAGTTACTCTGGCGGGAGGGTGACCGGGGAGCTGTTTTTT.